What follows are 24 T cell receptor beta chains derived from one specimen sequenced in a study of blood T cell repertoires in COVID-19. Assay: immunoSEQ multiplex PCR; the TCRdb copy retains only in-frame clones and omits some. The sample lists over 80,000 clones, about 89% occurring once. The specimen was peripheral blood. The receptors stem from a man aged 50 to 59 with acute or convalescent COVID-19.

The gene calls are TRBV5-6 and TRBJ1-1, with TRBD1 as a possible D gene (5 bases). The CDR3 has 14 amino acids. From germline, CDR1 is SGHDT and CDR2 YYEEEE. The V and J ends lost 4 bases and 1 base respectively, with 11 bases between them. CDR3 residues: CASSPFRENTEAFF. Written as DNA, the CDR3 is TGTGCCAGCAGCCCCTTCAGGGAGAACACTGAAGCTTTCTTT.

The rearrangement uses TRBV9 and TRBJ2-7, with 8 bases matching TRBD2. In germline, CDR1 is SGDLS, CDR2 YYNGEE. The CDR3 runs 14 residues. The V gene end was trimmed by 5 bases and the J gene end by 7 bases; junction bases not matched to a gene: 11. The CDR3 region is CASSCGGRVREQYV. The CDR3 DNA follows: TGTGCCAGCAGTTGCGGGGGGCGGGTAAGAGAGCAGTACGTC.

The genes are TRBV3-1 (or the pseudogene TRBV3-2) and TRBJ2-7; D uncertain. CDR1 and CDR2 from the germline V gene are LGHDT and YNNKEL (reference sequence). Trimming pared 0 bases from V and 3 bases from J, leaving 9 bases between. There are 14 residues in the CDR3. CDR3 coding DNA: TGTGCCAGCAGCCAAGATTGGGCAGTCTACGAGCAGTACTTC. This sequence encodes CASSQDWAVYEQYF.

The sample holds one count of this clone. The chain employs TRBV6-1 and TRBJ2-7; no firm D call. CDR3 length equals 14 residues. Trimming removed 2 bases at V and 0 bases at J, with 8 bases between. Germline V CDR1 and CDR2: MNHNS, SASEGT. The CDR3 coding sequence is TGTGCCAGCAGTGAAACAGTTAGCTCCTACGAGCAGTACGTC. Translated: CASSETVSSYEQYV.

V and J are TRBV2 and TRBJ2-1; 9 bases map to TRBD2. V was pared by 3 bases and J by 4 bases, with 4 bases of the junction left unmatched. The CDR3 has 15 residues. Germline V gives CDR1 SNHLY, CDR2 FYNNEI. CDR3 nucleotide sequence: TGTGCCAGCAGTGAGGCTAGCGGGGATTACAATGAGCAGTTCTTC. The encoded protein is CASSEASGDYNEQFF.

The sample holds a few counts of this clone. V and J are TRBV10-3 and TRBJ2-1; D is possibly TRBD2 (6 bases). Germline V gene data show CDR1 as ENHRY and CDR2 as SYGVKD. The CDR3 is 14 amino acids. V lost 10 bases and J lost 6, with 19 bases in between. The CDR3 reads CATTGGTQVNEQFF. The DNA for the CDR3 is TGTGCCACCACCGGAGGGACCCAGGTCAATGAGCAGTTCTTC.

This clone occurred once. This chain uses TRBV29-1 with TRBJ2-3; D is possibly TRBD1 (6 bases). Trimming removed 1 base at V and 0 bases at J, with 11 bases between. The CDR3 has 15 amino acids. The germline gives CDR1 SQVTM, CDR2 ANQGSEA. The DNA for the CDR3 is TGCAGCGTTGAAGCAGGGGCTCCTAGCACAGATACGCAGTATTTT. It yields the protein CSVEAGAPSTDTQYF.

CDR3 bases: TGTGCCAGCAGAGGACAGGGGTGGTATGATTCACCCCTCCACTTT. Residues: CASRGQGWYDSPLHF. The chain combines TRBV28 with TRBJ1-6; 9 nucleotides line up with TRBD1. CDR1 and CDR2 (germline): MDHEN, SYDVKM. This CDR3 region has 15 residues. V trimming: 6 bases; J trimming: 8 bases; junction bases outside the gene matches: 8.

The chain combines TRBV5-6 with TRBJ1-5; D gene unclear. V shed 4 bases and J shed 4 bases, with 12 bases lying between them. The CDR3 has 14 amino acids. The V gene's germline CDR1 is SGHDT and CDR2 YYEEEE. CDR3 sequence (DNA): TGTGCCAGCAGCAGAGGGATGTGGAATCAGCCCCAGCATTTT. This sequence encodes CASSRGMWNQPQHF. Full variable domain (outside the CDR3, taken from reference TRBV5-6 and TRBJ1-5): DAGVTQSPTHLIKTRGQQVTLRCSPKSGHDTVSWYQQALGQGPQFIFQYYEEEERQRGNFPDRFSGHQFPNYSSELNVNALLLGDSALYLCASSRGMWNQPQHFGDGTRLSIL.

The rearrangement links TRBV19 to TRBJ2-2; tentative D call: TRBD2 (5 bases). The CDR3 runs 15 residues. V lost 1 base and J lost 4, with 10 bases in between. Germline loops: CDR1 LNHDA, CDR2 SQIVND (reference sequence). The DNA for the CDR3 is TGTGCCAGTAGTATAGGGACGGGAAGCACCGGGGAGCTGTTTTTT. Its translation is CASSIGTGSTGELFF.

The rearrangement links TRBV6-6 to TRBJ1-5; unclear D gene. V was pared by 5 bases and J by 5 bases, with 7 bases between. This CDR3 comprises 12 residues. Germline V gene data show CDR1 as MNHNY and CDR2 as SVGAGI (reference sequence). The CDR3 DNA reads as TGTGCCAGCAGTCCCGGAGATCAGCCCCAGCATTTT. Its protein product is CASSPGDQPQHF.

V gene TRBV28 combines with J gene TRBJ2-6, with 7 bases matching TRBD1. In germline, CDR1 is MDHEN, CDR2 SYDVKM. The ends lost 2 bases at V and 5 bases at J; junction bases unmatched: 3. This CDR3 has 15 residues. CDR3 sequence (DNA): TGTGCCAGCAGTTTACGACAGGGCTGGGCCAACGTCCTGACTTTC. Protein: CASSLRQGWANVLTF.

J is TRBJ2-5 and V is TRBV13; tentative D call: TRBD2 (5 bases). V was clipped by 3 bases and J by 9 bases, with 20 bases between them. CDR3 length equals 15 residues. Germline V gene data show CDR1 as PRHDT and CDR2 as FYEKMQ (reference sequence). The CDR3 nucleotides are TGTGCCAGCAGCTTGAAAAGGTGGGCACGCGGGCCCCAGTACTTC. It translates to CASSLKRWARGPQYF.

This clone was picked up a small number of times. This chain links TRBV19 with TRBJ1-4, with 7 bases that match TRBD1. Germline V gene data show CDR1 as LNHDA and CDR2 as SQIVND (reference sequence). Losses at the gene ends were 3 bases for V and 7 bases for J; bases not matched to a gene: 8. The CDR3 is 15 residues long. The CDR3 sequence is CASSIQAGGFEKLFF. The CDR3 DNA reads as TGTGCCAGTAGTATTCAGGCAGGGGGATTTGAAAAACTGTTTTTT.

The V gene is TRBV5-1, the J gene TRBJ2-5; 7 positions agree with TRBD1. V was clipped by 5 bases and J by 4 bases; unmatched bases: 8. Germline CDR1 is SGHRS and CDR2 is YFSETQ. This CDR3 is 14 amino acids long. CDR3 nucleotide sequence: TGCGCCAGCAGAGATAACAGGGGTCTAGAGACCCAGTACTTC. Amino acids: CASRDNRGLETQYF.

The chain links TRBV29-1 to TRBJ2-7; tentatively, D is TRBD2 (8 bases). The CDR3 covers 15 residues. Germline CDR1 is SQVTM and CDR2 is ANQGSEA. The ends were cut back, 4 bases at V and 1 base at J, with 17 bases in the middle. CDR3 bases: TGCAGCGTTGCCCGGGGGGGACAGCCTTCCTACGAGCAGTACTTC. It yields the protein CSVARGGQPSYEQYF.

The chain uses TRBV6-2 or TRBV6-3 and TRBJ1-2; TRBD1 is a possible D gene (5 bases). Germline values: CDR1 MNHEY, CDR2 SVGEGT. Trimming left V 2 bases short and J 8 bases short, with 15 bases between. The CDR3 totals 14 residues. CDR3 DNA sequence: TGTGCCAGCAGTTACAGTCGGCAGGGCGACGGCTACACCTTC. Its protein is CASSYSRQGDGYTF.

The V gene is TRBV6-2 or TRBV6-3, the J gene TRBJ2-3, with 9 bases fitting TRBD1. CDR3 length: 17 amino acids. CDR1 is MNHEY, CDR2 SVGEGT, per germline. Trimming removed 5 bases from V and 7 bases from J; junction bases left unmatched: 16. CDR3 DNA: TGTGCCAGCAGTCGGCCATCTGGGACAGGGTCAAGGAATACGCAGTATTTT. Translated: CASSRPSGTGSRNTQYF.

V usage is TRBV11-2 and J usage is TRBJ1-2, with 10 bases identical to TRBD1. CDR1 and CDR2 (germline): SGHAT, FQNNGV. V was pared by 5 bases and J by 8 bases, with 2 bases of the junction left unmatched. The length of the CDR3 is 12 residues. CDR3 DNA: TGTGCCAGCAGCGACAGGGGGCTCGGCTACACCTTC. It specifies CASSDRGLGYTF.

The V and J genes are TRBV15 and TRBJ1-4, with D tentatively TRBD1 (6 bases). The V end was cut by 3 bases, the J end by 8 bases, with 16 bases between. The CDR3 sequence is 15 residues long. Germline V gene data show CDR1 as LNHNV and CDR2 as YYDKDF (reference sequence). This chain's CDR3 is CATSSKQGVGEKLFF. The CDR3 DNA follows: TGTGCCACCAGCAGTAAACAGGGAGTAGGCGAAAAACTGTTTTTT.

V and J are TRBV5-1 and TRBJ1-4, with 7 bases lining up with TRBD1. The germline gives CDR1 SGHRS, CDR2 YFSETQ. V gave up 0 bases and J gave up 8 bases; unmatched junction bases: 7. This CDR3 region has 15 residues. CDR3 residues: CASSLDGTVLEKLFF. In DNA, the CDR3 is TGCGCCAGCAGCTTGGACGGGACAGTGCTCGAAAAACTGTTTTTT.

This chain links TRBV7-2 with TRBJ2-2; maybe TRBD2 (6 bases). The CDR3 runs 14 residues. V was pared by 5 bases and J by 9 bases, with 16 bases between. Germline V CDR1 and CDR2: SGHTA, FQGNSA. The CDR3 is CASSLSGGGRELFF. CDR3 sequence (DNA): TGTGCCAGCAGCCTTAGCGGAGGCGGAAGGGAGCTGTTTTTT.

V and J are TRBV2 and TRBJ1-2; 7 nucleotides agree with TRBD1. With 4 bases clipped from V and 5 bases from J, the junction kept 10 bases outside the gene matches. Looked up from germline, CDR1 is SNHLY and CDR2 is FYNNEI. This CDR3 region has 15 residues. The CDR3 region has the DNA TGTGCCAGCAGTGTTGGGGGACAGCAAAATTATGGCTACACCTTC. Translation gives CASSVGGQQNYGYTF.

The chain has TRBV7-7 and TRBJ2-1; 11 nucleotides line up with TRBD2. The CDR3 runs 16 residues. Trimming at V came to 1 base and at J to 5 bases, leaving 4 bases not matched to a gene. The germline V gene has CDR1 SSHAT and CDR2 FNYEAQ (reference sequence). In DNA, the CDR3 is TGTGCCAGCAGCTTAGACACTAGCGGGGGTAACAATGAGCAGTTCTTC. Protein sequence: CASSLDTSGGNNEQFF.